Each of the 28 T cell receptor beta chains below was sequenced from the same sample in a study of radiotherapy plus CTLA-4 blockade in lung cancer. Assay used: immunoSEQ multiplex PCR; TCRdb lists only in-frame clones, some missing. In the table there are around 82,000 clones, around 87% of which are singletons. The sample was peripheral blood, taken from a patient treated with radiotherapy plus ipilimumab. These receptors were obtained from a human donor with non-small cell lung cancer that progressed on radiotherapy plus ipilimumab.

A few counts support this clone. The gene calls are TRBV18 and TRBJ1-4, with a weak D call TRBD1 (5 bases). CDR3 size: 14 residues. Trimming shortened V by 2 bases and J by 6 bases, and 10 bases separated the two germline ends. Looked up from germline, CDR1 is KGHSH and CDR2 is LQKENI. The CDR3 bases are TGTGCCAGCTCACCAGGGGCGGGCGATGAAAAACTGTTTTTT. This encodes CASSPGAGDEKLFF.

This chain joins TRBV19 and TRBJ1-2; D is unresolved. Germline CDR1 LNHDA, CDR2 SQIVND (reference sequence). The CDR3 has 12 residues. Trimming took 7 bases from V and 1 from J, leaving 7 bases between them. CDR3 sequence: CASNGDNYGYTF. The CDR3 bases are TGTGCCAGTAACGGGGATAACTATGGCTACACCTTC.

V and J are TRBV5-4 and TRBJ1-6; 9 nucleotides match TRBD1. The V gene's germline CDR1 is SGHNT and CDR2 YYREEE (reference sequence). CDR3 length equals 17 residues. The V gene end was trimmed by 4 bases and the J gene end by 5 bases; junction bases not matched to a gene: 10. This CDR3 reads CASSTRRTGVDNSPLHF. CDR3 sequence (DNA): TGTGCCAGCAGCACGCGGCGGACAGGGGTGGATAATTCACCCCTCCACTTT.

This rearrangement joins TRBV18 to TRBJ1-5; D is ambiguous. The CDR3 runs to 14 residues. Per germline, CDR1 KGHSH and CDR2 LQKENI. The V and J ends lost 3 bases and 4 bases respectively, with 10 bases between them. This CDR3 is CASSPGNGNQPQHF. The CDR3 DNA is TGTGCCAGCTCACCCGGGAACGGGAATCAGCCCCAGCATTTT.

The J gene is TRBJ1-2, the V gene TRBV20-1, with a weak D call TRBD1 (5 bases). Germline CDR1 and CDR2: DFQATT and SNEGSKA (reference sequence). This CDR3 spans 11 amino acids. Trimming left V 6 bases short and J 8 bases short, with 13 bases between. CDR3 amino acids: CSAAGLLGYTF. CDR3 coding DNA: TGCAGTGCCGCAGGGTTGTTGGGCTACACCTTC.

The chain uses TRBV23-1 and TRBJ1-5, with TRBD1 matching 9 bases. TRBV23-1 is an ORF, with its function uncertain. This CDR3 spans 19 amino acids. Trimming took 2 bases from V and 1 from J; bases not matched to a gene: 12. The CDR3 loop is CASSQPLGTGMGSNQPQHF. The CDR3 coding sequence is TGCGCCAGCAGTCAACCCTTGGGGACAGGGATGGGGAGCAATCAGCCCCAGCATTTT.

In DNA, the CDR3 is TGTGCCTGGAGCCCAGGGGGAAATAGCAATCAGCCCCAGCATTTT. Protein product: CAWSPGGNSNQPQHF. The chain combines TRBV30 with TRBJ1-5, with 7 positions matching TRBD1. CDR3 length equals 15 residues. Germline assignment: CDR1 GTSNPN and CDR2 SVGIG (reference sequence). V trimming: 3 bases; J trimming: 0 bases; junction bases outside the gene matches: 5. Supplemented by reference TRBV30 and TRBJ1-5, the full variable domain reads SQTIHQWPATLVQPVGSPLSLECTVEGTSNPNLYWYRQAAGRGLQLLFYSVGIGQISSEVPQNLSASRPQDRQFILSSKKLLLSDSGFYLCAWSPGGNSNQPQHFGDGTRLSIL.

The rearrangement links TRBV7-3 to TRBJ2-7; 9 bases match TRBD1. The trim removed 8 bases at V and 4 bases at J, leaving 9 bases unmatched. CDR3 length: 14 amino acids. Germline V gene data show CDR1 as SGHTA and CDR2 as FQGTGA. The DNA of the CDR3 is TGTGCCAGCGGATCCGGACAGGGGACATACGAGCAGTACTTC. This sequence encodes CASGSGQGTYEQYF.

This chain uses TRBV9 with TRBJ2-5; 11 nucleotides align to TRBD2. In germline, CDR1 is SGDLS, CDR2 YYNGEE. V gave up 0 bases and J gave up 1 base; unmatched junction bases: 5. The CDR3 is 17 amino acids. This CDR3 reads CASSVGLAGGRQETQYF. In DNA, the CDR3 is TGTGCCAGCAGCGTAGGGCTAGCGGGGGGCCGCCAAGAGACCCAGTACTTC.

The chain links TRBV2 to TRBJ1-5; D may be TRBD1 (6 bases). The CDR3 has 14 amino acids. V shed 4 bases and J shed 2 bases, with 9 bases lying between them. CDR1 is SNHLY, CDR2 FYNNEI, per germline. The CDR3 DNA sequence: TGTGCCAGCAGTGCGGACAGTCGCAATCAGCCCCAGCATTTT. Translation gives CASSADSRNQPQHF. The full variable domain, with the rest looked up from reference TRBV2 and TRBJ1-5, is EPEVTQTPSHQVTQMGQEVILRCVPISNHLYFYWYRQILGQKVEFLVSFYNNEISEKSEIFDDQFSVERPDGSNFTLKIRSTKLEDSAMYFCASSADSRNQPQHFGDGTRLSIL.

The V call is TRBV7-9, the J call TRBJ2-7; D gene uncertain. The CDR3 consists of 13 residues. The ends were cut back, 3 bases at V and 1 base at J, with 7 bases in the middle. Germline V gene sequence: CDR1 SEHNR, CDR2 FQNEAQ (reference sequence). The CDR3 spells CASSFGLSYEQYF. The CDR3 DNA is TGTGCCAGCAGCTTTGGCCTTTCCTACGAGCAGTACTTC.

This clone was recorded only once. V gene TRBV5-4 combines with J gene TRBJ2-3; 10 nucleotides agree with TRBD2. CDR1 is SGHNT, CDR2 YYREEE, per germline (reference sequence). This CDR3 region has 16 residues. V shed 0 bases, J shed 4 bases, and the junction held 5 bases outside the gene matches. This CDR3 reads CASSLGAGGFADTQYF. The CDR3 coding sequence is TGTGCCAGCAGCTTGGGAGCGGGGGGGTTCGCAGATACGCAGTATTTT.

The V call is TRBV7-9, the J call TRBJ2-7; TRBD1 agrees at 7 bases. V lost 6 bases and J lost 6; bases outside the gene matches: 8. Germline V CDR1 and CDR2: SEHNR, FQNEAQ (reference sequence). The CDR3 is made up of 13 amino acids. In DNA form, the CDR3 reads TGTGCCAGCAGACAGGGGCCGGGCGGCGAGCAGTACTTC. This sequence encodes CASRQGPGGEQYF.

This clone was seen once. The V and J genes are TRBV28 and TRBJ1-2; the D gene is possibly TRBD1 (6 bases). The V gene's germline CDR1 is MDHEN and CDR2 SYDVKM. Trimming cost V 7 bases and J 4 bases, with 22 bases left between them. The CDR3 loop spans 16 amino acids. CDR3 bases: TGTGCCAGCACCAACGCACAGGGTAAGGGTAGCTATGGCTACACCTTC. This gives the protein CASTNAQGKGSYGYTF.

The chain's CDR3 is CASSYSGRNSPLHF. In DNA, the CDR3 is TGTGCCAGCAGTTACTCAGGGAGGAATTCACCCCTCCACTTT. The gene calls are TRBV6-5 and TRBJ1-6, with D unclear. Trimming removed 0 bases from V and 7 bases from J, with 7 bases in between. CDR3 length equals 14 residues. The V gene's germline CDR1 is MNHEY and CDR2 SVGAGI.

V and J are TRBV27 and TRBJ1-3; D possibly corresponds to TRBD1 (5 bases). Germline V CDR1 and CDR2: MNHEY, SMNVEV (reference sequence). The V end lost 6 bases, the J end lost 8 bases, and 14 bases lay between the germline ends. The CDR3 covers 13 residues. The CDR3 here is CASSSGTLDTIYF. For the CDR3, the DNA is TGTGCCAGCAGCTCCGGGACCTTGGACACCATATATTTT.

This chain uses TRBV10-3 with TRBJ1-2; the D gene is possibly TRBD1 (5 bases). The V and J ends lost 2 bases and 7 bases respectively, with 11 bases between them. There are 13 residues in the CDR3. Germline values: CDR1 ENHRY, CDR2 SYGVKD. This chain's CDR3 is CAISEESGIGYTF. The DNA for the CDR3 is TGTGCCATCAGTGAGGAGTCAGGGATTGGCTACACCTTC.

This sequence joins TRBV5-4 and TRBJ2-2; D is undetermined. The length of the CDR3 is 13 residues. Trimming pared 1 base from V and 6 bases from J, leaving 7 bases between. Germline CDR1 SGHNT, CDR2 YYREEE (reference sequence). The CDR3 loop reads CASSLLSAGELFF. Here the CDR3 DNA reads TGTGCCAGCAGCTTGCTATCCGCCGGGGAGCTGTTTTTT.

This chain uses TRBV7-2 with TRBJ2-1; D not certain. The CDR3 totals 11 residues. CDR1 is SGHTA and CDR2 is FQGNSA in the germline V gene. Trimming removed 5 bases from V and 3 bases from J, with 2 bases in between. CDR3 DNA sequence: TGTGCCAGCAGCAACTACAATGAGCAGTTCTTC. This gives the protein CASSNYNEQFF.

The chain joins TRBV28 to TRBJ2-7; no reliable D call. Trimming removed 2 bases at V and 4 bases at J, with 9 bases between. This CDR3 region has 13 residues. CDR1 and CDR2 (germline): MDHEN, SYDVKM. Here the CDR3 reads CASSLAVLYEQYF. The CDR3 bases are TGTGCCAGCAGTTTAGCGGTACTATACGAGCAGTACTTC.

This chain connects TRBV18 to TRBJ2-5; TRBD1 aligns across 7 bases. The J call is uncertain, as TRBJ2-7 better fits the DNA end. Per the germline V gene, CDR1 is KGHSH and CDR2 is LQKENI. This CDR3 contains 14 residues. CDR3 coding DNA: TGTGCCAGCTCACCACCGAAAGGGGGCGACGAGCAGTACTTC. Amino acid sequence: CASSPPKGGDEQYF.

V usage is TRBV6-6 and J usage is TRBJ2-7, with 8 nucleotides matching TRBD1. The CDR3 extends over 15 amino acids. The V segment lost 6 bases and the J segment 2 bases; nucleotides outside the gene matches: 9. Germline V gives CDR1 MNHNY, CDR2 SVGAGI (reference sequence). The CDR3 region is CASSQKRTGPYEQYF. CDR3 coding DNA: TGTGCCAGCAGCCAGAAGAGGACAGGGCCCTACGAGCAGTACTTC.

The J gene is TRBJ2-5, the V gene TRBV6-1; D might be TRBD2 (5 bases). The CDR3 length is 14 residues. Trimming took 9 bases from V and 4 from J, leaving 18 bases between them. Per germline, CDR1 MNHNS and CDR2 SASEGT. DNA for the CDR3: TGTGCCAGTCGCCGGGCCTCAGAGGGAGAGACCCAGTACTTC. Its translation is CASRRASEGETQYF.

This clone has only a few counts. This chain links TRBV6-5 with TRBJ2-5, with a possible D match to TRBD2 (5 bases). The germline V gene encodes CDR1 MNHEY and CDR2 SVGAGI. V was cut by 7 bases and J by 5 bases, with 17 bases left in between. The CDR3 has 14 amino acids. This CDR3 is CASTTRGRRETQYF. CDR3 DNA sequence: TGTGCCAGCACCACTCGCGGCAGGAGGGAGACCCAGTACTTC.

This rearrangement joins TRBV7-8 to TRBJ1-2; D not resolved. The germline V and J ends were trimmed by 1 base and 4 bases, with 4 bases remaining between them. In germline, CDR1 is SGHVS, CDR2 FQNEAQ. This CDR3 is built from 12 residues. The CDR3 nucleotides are TGTGCCAGCAGCTTAGTAGGCTATGGCTACACCTTC. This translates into CASSLVGYGYTF. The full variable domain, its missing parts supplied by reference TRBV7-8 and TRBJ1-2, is GAGVSQSPRYKVAKRGQDVALRCDPISGHVSLFWYQQALGQGPEFLTYFQNEAQLDKSGLPSDRFFAERPEGSVSTLKIQRTQQEDSAVYLCASSLVGYGYTFGSGTRLTVV.

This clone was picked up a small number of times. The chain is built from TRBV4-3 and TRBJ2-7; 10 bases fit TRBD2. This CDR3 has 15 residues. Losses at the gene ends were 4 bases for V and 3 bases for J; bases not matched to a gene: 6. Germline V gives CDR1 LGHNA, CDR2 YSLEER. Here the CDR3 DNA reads TGCGCCAGCAGCCTCGGGACTAGCGCTATCTACGAGCAGTACTTC. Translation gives CASSLGTSAIYEQYF.

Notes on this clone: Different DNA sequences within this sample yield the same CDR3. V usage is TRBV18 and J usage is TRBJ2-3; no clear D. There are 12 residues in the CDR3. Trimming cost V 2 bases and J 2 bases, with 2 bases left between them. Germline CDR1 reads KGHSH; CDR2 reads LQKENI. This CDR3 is CASSPVTDTQYF. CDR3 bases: TGTGCCAGCTCACCAGTCACAGATACGCAGTATTTT.

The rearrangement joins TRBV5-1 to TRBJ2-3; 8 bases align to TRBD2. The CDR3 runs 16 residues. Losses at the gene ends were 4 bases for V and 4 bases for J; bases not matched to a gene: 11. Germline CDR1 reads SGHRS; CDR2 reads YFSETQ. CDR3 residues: CASSISSGGGADTQYF. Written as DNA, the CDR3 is TGCGCCAGCAGCATATCCAGCGGGGGAGGGGCAGATACGCAGTATTTT.